The rows below give T cell receptor beta chains drawn from one sample of a study of T cell clusters in autoimmune cytopenias. No DNA is given; TCRdb re-called the multiplex PCR reads and lists each CDR3 protein once. This sample's table reports around 6,800 distinct CDR3 sequences. The sample was also reused in another study, on T cell repertoires in aging, cancer and after chemotherapy.

The sequenced sample was peripheral blood. All receptors come from a human donor in good health. Each CDR3 is given with its conserved first and last residue. Clone sizes are given selectively: once, few, many, or a class where the clone is expanded.

>NA|TRBJ1-2|TRBV6-5
CASRKNSGSNYGYTF
>medium-sized|TRBJ1-5|TRBV6-5
CASSRQGNQPQHF
>medium-sized|TRBJ1-5|TRBV6-5
CASQGISNQPQHF
>medium-sized|TRBJ1-2|TRBV13
CASSDRLGNYGYTF
>NA|TRBJ2-1|TRBV10-3
CAIMRGQGLGNEQFF
>NA|TRBJ2-6|TRBV6-2/TRBV6-3
CASTPGQGGGANVLTF
>NA|TRBJ2-2|TRBV30
CAWSVRVWGQGLNTGELFF
>medium-sized|TRBJ1-4|TRBV27
CASRPLPGQRNEKLFF
>NA|TRBJ2-1|TRBV6-5
CASSFLESSYNEQFF
>NA|TRBJ1-6|TRBV6-5
CASTYQGTRDSPLHF